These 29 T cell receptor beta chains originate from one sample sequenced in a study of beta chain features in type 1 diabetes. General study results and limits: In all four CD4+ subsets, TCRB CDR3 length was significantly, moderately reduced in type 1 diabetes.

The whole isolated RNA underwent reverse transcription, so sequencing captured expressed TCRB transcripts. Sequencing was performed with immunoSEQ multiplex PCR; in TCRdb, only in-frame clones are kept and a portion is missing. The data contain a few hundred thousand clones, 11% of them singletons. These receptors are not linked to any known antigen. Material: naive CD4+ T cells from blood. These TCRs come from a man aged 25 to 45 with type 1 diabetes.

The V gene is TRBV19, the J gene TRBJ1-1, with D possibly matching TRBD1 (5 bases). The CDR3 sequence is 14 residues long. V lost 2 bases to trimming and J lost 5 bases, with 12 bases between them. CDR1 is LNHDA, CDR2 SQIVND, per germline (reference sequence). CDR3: CASSIQGVGTEAFF. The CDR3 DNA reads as TGTGCCAGTAGTATACAAGGGGTCGGGACTGAAGCTTTCTTT.

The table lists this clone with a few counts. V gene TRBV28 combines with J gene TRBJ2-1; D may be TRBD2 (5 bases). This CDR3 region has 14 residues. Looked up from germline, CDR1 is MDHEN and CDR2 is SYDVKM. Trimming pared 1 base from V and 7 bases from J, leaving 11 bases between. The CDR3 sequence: CASSLSDFRNEQFF. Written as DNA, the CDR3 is TGTGCCAGCAGTTTATCGGACTTTCGGAATGAGCAGTTCTTC.

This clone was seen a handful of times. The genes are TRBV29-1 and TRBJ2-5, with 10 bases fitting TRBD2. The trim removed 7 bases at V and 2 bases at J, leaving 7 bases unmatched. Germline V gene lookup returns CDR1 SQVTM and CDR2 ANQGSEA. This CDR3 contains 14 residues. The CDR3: CSALRTSGQETQYF. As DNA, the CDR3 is TGCAGCGCCCTGAGGACTAGCGGACAAGAGACCCAGTACTTC. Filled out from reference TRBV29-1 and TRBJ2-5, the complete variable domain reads SAVISQKPSRDICQRGTSLTIQCQVDSQVTMMFWYRQQPGQSLTLIATANQGSEATYESGFVIDKFPISRPNLTFSTLTVSNMSPEDSSIYLCSALRTSGQETQYFGPGTRLLVL.

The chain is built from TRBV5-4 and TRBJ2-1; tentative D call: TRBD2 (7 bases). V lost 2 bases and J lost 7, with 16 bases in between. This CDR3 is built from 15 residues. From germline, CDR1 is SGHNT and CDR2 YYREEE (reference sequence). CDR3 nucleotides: TGTGCCAGCAGCTTAAGGGGGGGAGGTCGGAATGAGCAGTTCTTC. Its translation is CASSLRGGGRNEQFF.

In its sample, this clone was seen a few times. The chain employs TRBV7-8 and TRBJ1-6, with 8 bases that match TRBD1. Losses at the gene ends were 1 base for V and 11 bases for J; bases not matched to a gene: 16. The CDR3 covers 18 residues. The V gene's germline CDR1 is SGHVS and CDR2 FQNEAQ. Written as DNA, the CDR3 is TGTGCCAGCAGCTTAGTAACGGGCGGGTCAGGGGGCAAAGCACCCCTCCACTTT. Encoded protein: CASSLVTGGSGGKAPLHF.

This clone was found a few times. The CDR3 DNA sequence: TGTGCCAGCAGTCAGCAGGACGGGGAGCTGTTTTTT. Encoded protein: CASSQQDGELFF. The rearrangement links TRBV7-3 to TRBJ2-2, with unresolved D. This CDR3 region has 12 residues. Germline V gene sequence: CDR1 SGHTA, CDR2 FQGTGA. V shed 6 bases and J shed 7 bases, with 9 bases lying between them.

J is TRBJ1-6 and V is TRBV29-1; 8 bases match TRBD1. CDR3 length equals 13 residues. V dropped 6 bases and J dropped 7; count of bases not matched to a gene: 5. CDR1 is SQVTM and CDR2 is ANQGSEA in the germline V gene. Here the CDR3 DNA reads TGCAGCGTCTCAGGGGGCGGGAATTCACCCCTCCACTTT. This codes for CSVSGGGNSPLHF.

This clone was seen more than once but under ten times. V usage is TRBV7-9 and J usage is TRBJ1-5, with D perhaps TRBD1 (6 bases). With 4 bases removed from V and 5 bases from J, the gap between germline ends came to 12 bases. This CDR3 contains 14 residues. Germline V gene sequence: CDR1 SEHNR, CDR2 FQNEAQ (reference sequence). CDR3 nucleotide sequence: TGTGCCAGCAGCTCTGATACAGGGTATCAGCCCCAGCATTTT. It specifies CASSSDTGYQPQHF.

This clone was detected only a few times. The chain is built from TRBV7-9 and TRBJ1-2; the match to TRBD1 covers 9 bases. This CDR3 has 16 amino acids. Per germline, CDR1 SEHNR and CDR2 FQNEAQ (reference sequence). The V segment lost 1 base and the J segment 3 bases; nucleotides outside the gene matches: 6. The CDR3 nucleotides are TGTGCCAGCAGCTTAGTTGGGGACAGGGTTGACTATGGCTACACCTTC. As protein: CASSLVGDRVDYGYTF. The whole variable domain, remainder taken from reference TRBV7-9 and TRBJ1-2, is DTGVSQNPRHKITKRGQNVTFRCDPISEHNRLYWYRQTLGQGPEFLTYFQNEAQLEKSRLLSDRFSAERPKGSFSTLEIQRTEQGDSAMYLCASSLVGDRVDYGYTFGSGTRLTVV.

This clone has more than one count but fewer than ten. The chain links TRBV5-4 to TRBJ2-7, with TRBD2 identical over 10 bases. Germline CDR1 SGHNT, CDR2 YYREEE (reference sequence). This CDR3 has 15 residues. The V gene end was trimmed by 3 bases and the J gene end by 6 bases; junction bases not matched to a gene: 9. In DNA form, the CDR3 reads TGTGCCAGCAGCTCGCCCGTAGCGGGGGGACGCGAGCAGTACTTC. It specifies CASSSPVAGGREQYF.

CDR3 DNA: TGTGCCATCACAGGGACACGGGACACTGAAGCTTTCTTT. Amino acid sequence: CAITGTRDTEAFF. The chain combines TRBV19 with TRBJ1-1; a possible D gene is TRBD1 (6 bases). The CDR3 has 13 amino acids. Trimming shortened V by 10 bases and J by 3 bases, and 15 bases separated the two germline ends. The germline V gene encodes CDR1 LNHDA and CDR2 SQIVND (reference sequence).

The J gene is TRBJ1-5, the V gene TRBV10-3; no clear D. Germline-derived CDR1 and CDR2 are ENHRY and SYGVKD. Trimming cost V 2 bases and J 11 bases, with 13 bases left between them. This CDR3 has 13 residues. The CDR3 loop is CAISEEWAGAQHF. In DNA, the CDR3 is TGTGCCATCAGTGAGGAATGGGCGGGAGCCCAGCATTTT.

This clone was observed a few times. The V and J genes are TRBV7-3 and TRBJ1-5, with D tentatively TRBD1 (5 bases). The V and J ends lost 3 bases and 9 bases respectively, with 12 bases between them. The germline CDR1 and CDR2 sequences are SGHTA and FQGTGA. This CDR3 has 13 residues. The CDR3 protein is CASSFGTGGPQHF. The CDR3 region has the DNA TGTGCCAGCAGCTTTGGGACCGGGGGGCCCCAGCATTTT.

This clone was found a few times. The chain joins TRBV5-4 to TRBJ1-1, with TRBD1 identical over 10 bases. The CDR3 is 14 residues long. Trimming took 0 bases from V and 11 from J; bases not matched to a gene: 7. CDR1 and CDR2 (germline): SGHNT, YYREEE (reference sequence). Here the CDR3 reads CASSLGDRGHGAFF. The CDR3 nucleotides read TGTGCCAGCAGCTTGGGGGACAGGGGTCATGGGGCTTTCTTT.

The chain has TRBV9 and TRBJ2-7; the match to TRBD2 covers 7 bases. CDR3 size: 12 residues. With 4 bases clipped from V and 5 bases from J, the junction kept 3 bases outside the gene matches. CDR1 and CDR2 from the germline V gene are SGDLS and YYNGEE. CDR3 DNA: TGTGCCAGCAGCCGGGCGGGGGACGAGCAGTACTTC. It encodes CASSRAGDEQYF.

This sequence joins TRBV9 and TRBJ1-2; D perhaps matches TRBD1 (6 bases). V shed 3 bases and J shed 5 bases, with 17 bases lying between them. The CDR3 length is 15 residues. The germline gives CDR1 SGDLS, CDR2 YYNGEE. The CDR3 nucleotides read TGTGCCAGCAGCGAGGGGACACCAGCCGCTTATGGCTACACCTTC. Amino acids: CASSEGTPAAYGYTF. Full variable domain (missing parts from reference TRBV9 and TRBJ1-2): DSGVTQTPKHLITATGQRVTLRCSPRSGDLSVYWYQQSLDQGLQFLIQYYNGEERAKGNILERFSAQQFPDLHSELNLSSLELGDSALYFCASSEGTPAAYGYTFGSGTRLTVV.

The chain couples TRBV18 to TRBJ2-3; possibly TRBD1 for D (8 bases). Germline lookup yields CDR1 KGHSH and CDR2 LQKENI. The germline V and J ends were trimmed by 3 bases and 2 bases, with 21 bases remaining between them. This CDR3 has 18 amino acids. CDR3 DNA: TGTGCCAGCTCACCGAGAAGGGGGGGACAGGACCTCACAGATACGCAGTATTTT. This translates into CASSPRRGGQDLTDTQYF.

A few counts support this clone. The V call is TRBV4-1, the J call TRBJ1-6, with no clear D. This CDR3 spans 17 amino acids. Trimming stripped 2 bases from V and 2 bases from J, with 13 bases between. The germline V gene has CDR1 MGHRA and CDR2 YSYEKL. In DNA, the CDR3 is TGCGCCAGCAGCCAATCCCCCGTGAGAGCCTATAATTCACCCCTCCACTTT. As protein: CASSQSPVRAYNSPLHF.

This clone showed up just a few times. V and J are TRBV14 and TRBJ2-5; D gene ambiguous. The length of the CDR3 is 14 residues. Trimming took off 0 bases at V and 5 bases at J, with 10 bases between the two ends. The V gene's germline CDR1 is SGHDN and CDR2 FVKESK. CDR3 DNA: TGTGCCAGCAGCCAAGACGCGTTTCGGGAGACCCAGTACTTC. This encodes CASSQDAFRETQYF.

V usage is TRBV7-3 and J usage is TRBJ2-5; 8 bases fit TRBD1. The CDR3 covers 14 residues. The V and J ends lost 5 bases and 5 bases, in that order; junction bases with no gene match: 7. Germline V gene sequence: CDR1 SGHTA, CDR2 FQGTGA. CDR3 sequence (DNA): TGTGCCAGCAGCCCCGGACAGGGTCGGGAGACCCAGTACTTC. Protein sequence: CASSPGQGRETQYF.

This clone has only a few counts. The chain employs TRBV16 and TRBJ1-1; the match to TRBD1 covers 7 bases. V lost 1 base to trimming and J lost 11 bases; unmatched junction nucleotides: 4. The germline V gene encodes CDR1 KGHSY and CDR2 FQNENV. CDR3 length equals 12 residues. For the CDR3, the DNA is TGTGCCAGCAGCCAATTCCCGACAGGGGCTTTCTTT. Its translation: CASSQFPTGAFF.

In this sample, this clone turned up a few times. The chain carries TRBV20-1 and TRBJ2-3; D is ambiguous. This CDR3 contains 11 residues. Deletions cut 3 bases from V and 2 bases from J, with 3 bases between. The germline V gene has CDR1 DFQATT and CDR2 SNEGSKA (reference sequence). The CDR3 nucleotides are TGCAGTGCTAGTAACACAGATACGCAGTATTTT. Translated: CSASNTDTQYF.

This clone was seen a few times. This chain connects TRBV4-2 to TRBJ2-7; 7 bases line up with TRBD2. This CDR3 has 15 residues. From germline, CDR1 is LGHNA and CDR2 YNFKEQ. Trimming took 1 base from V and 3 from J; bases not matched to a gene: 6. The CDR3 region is CASSQGGLRVYEQYF. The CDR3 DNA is TGTGCCAGCAGCCAAGGGGGACTAAGAGTCTACGAGCAGTACTTC.

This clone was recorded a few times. The CDR3 sequence: CASSSKGHRYEQYF. The CDR3 nucleotides read TGTGCCAGCAGCTCGAAGGGGCACCGCTACGAGCAGTACTTC. J is TRBJ2-7 and V is TRBV5-6, with D possibly being TRBD1 (5 bases). CDR3 length: 14 residues. The V end lost 3 bases, the J end lost 3 bases, and 13 bases lay between the germline ends. Germline V gives CDR1 SGHDT, CDR2 YYEEEE.

CDR3 nucleotides: TGTGCCAGCTCACCTGGACAGGCCCTTCCAGGAAAACTGTTTTTT. This translates into CASSPGQALPGKLFF. The rearrangement joins TRBV18 to TRBJ1-4, with 7 bases lining up with TRBD1. The germline V gene encodes CDR1 KGHSH and CDR2 LQKENI. V was clipped by 3 bases and J by 10 bases; unmatched bases: 11. The CDR3 runs to 15 residues. Drawing the rest from reference TRBV18 and TRBJ1-4, the complete variable domain is NAGVMQNPRHLVRRRGQEARLRCSPMKGHSHVYWYRQLPEEGLKFMVYLQKENIIDESGMPKERFSAEFPKEGPSILRIQQVVRGDSAAYFCASSPGQALPGKLFFGSGTQLSVL.

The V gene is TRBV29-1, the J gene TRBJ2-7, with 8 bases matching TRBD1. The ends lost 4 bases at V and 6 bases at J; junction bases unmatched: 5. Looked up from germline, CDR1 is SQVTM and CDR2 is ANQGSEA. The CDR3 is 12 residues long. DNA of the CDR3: TGCAGCGTTGCGAAGGACAGGGTCGAGCAGTACTTC. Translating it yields CSVAKDRVEQYF.

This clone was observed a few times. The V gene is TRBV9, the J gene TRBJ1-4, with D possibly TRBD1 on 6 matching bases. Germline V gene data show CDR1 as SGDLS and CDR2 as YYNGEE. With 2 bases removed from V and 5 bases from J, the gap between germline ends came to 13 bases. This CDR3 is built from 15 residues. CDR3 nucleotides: TGTGCCAGCAGCGTCGTGGGGGACAAAAATGAAAAACTGTTTTTT. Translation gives CASSVVGDKNEKLFF.

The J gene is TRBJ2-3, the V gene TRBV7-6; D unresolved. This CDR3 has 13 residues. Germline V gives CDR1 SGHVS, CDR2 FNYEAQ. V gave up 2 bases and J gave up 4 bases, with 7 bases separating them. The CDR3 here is CASSLTAADTQYF. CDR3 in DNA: TGTGCCAGCAGCTTAACGGCGGCAGATACGCAGTATTTT.

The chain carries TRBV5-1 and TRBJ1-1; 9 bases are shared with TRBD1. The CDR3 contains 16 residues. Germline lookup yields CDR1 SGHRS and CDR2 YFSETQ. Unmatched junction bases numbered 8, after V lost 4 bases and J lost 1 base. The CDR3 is CASSLTMGQGNTEAFF. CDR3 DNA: TGCGCCAGCAGCCTCACAATGGGACAGGGGAACACTGAAGCTTTCTTT.